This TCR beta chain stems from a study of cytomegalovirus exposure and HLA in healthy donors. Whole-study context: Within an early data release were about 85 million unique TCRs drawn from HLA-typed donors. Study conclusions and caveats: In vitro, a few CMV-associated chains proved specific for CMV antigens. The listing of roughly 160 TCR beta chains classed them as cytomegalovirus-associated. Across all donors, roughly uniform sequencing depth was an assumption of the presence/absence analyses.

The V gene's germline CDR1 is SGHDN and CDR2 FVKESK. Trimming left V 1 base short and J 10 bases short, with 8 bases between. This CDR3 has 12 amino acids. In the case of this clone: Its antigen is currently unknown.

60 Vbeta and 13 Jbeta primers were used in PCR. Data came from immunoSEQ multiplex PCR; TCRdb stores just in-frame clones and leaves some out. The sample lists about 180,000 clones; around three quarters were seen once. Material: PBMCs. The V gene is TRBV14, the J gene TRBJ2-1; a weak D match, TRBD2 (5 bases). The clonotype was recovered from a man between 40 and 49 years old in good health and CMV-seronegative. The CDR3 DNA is TGTGCCAGCAGCCAAGCGTGGAGGGAGCAGTTCTTC. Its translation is CASSQAWREQFF.